This T cell receptor beta chain was recovered during a study of cytomegalovirus exposure and HLA in healthy donors. Study conclusions and caveats: Prior analysis indicated that the majority of TCR beta V segments exhibited productivity approximately 90% or approximately 30% of the time. In a later analysis, parvovirus B19, influenza, CMV and Epstein-Barr virus appeared linked to several top co-occurrence clusters. By HLA locus, TCR association rates varied in a later analysis, with DRB1 showing the most and HLA-C the fewest.

As to this clone: Its antigen is unknown.

It was with 60 Vbeta and 13 Jbeta primers that the PCR ran. Produced via immunoSEQ multiplex PCR; TCRdb's table is partial and in-frame only. Here the sample spans 100,000 to 150,000 clones, around 74% being singletons. Looked up from germline, CDR1 is SGHNT and CDR2 is YENEEA. This CDR3 comprises 16 residues. The germline V and J ends were trimmed by 5 bases and 9 bases, with 23 bases remaining between them. The sample comprised PBMCs. This clonotype originated in a man in his 60s in good health and CMV-seropositive. The V gene is TRBV11-3, the J gene TRBJ2-1, with a possible D match to TRBD2 (5 bases). CDR3 residues: CASSPLGSPEASEQFF. CDR3 nucleotides: TGTGCCAGCAGCCCCTTGGGGAGCCCAGAGGCCAGTGAGCAGTTCTTC. Together with reference TRBV11-3 and TRBJ2-1, the CDR3 gives the full variable domain: EAGVVQSPRYKIIEKKQPVAFWCNPISGHNTLYWYLQNLGQGPELLIRYENEEAVDDSQLPKDRFSAERLKGVDSTLKIQPAELGDSAVYLCASSPLGSPEASEQFFGPGTRLTVL.